This T cell receptor (beta chain) stems from a study of blood T cell repertoires in COVID-19. Across the whole study: Samples representing acute and convalescent COVID-19 were sourced from the United States, Italy and Spain. In each case, the material was cDNA or gDNA derived from T cells, B-cell-depleted T cells, or PBMCs.

CDR3 size: 15 residues. In germline, CDR1 is MNHEY, CDR2 SMNVEV (reference sequence). V lost 4 bases to trimming and J lost 4 bases, with 17 bases between them. Original methodology: Amplification of reference gene primers provided the estimated nucleated cell counts. Method: immunoSEQ multiplex PCR; TCRdb's copy keeps in-frame clones and lacks some. V, J and clone size are taken as reported in that table, and D and trimming were inferred from the DNA itself. The sample gives approximately 360,000 clones, 80% to 90% of which show up once; more than 1% is in the top ten. J is TRBJ2-7 and V is TRBV27; D unresolved. This clonotype was obtained from a man in his forties with acute or convalescent COVID-19. Sequencing used peripheral blood. DNA of the CDR3: TGTGCCAGCAGTTCGGCGGATGGCACATATTACGAGCAGTACTTC. It yields the protein CASSSADGTYYEQYF.